The text below deals with one T cell receptor (beta chain). The record originates from a study of blood T cell repertoires in COVID-19. Study background: The United States, Italy and Spain were the sources of the acute and convalescent COVID-19 samples.

Study processing details: Reference gene primers were amplified, and this amplification served to estimate nucleated cell counts. Clones were read by immunoSEQ multiplex PCR, and TCRdb kept only the in-frame ones, dropping some. The DNA gave D and trimming, while V, J and clone size come from that table. The table includes about 230,000 clones, about nine tenths detected once. The length of the CDR3 is 14 residues. CDR1 is MDHEN and CDR2 is SYDVKM in the germline V gene. The V end lost 6 bases, the J end lost 8 bases, and 19 bases lay between the germline ends. The chain carries TRBV28 and TRBJ1-2; D is possibly TRBD1 (6 bases). The receptor's source is a man aged 50 to 59 with COVID-19, enrolled during active disease. What was sequenced was peripheral blood. CDR3 in DNA: TGTGCCAGCAGAGAGACAGGCTCAAACTGGGGCTACACCTTC. As protein: CASRETGSNWGYTF.